At least ten counts were recorded for the clone carrying this TCR beta chain. Its specificity is unknown. With 4 bases clipped from V and 0 bases from J, the junction kept 1 base outside the gene matches. CDR1 is SGHKS and CDR2 is YYEKEE in the germline V gene (reference sequence). CDR3 length: 15 residues. Alongside a J-beta primer mix, a sample-barcoded 5' primer served in a second PCR lasting about 6 to 12 cycles. TCRdb analysed the 5' RACE reads with MiXCR anew, one entry per CDR3 protein. The repertoire holds about 1.7 million distinct CDR3 sequences, 28% seen once, with about 8% in the top ten. In terms of origin and age, donors were healthy Caucasian individuals from Russia aged 6 to 90. These data belong to a study of blood T cells in healthy people across ages. Study-wide results and limits: What prevented conclusive comparison of naive and antigen-experienced cells was that PBMCs were unsorted. Donors of long life had a larger count of naive CD4+ cells and greater diversity than aged donors. Diversity was estimated from one million T cells, and these estimates were considered underestimates.

Input material: blood. This receptor was obtained from a woman aged 25-40 years in good health. The chain recombines TRBV5-5 with TRBJ2-1, with 10 positions matching TRBD2. CDR3 sequence (DNA): TGTGCCAGCAGCCAGCGGGAGGGCTCCTACAATGAGCAGTTCTTC. It encodes CASSQREGSYNEQFF.